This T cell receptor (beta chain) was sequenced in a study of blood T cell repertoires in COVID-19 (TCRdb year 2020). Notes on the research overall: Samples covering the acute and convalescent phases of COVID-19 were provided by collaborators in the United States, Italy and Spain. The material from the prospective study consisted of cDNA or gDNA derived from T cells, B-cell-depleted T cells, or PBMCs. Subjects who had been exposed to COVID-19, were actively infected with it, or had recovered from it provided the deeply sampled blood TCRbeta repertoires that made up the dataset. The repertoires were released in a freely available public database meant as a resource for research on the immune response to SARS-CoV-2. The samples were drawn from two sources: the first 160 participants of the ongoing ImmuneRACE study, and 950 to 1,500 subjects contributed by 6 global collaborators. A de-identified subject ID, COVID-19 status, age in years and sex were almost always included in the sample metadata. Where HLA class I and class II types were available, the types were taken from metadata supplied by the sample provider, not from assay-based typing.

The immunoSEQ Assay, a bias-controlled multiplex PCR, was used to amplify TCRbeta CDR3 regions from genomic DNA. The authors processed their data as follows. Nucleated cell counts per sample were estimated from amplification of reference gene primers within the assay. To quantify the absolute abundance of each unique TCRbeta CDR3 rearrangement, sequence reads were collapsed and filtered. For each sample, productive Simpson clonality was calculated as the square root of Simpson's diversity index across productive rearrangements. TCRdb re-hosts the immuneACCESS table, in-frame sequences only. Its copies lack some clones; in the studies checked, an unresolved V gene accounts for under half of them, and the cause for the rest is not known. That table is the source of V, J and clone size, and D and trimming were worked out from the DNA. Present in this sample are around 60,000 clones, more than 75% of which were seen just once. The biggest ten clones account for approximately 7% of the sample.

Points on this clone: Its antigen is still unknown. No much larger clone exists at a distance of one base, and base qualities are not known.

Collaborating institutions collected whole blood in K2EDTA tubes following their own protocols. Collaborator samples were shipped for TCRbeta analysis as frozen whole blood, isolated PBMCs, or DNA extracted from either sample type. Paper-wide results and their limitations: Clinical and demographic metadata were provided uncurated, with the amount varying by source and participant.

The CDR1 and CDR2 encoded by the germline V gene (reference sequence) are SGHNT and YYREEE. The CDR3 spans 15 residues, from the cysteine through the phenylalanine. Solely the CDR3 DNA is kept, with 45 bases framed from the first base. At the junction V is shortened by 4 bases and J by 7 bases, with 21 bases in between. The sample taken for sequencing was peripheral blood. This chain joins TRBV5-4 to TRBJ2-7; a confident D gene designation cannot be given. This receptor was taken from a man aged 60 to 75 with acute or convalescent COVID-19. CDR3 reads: CASSKVLDSVEEQYF. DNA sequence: TGTGCCAGCAGCAAAGTCTTAGACTCCGTGGAGGAGCAGTACTTC.